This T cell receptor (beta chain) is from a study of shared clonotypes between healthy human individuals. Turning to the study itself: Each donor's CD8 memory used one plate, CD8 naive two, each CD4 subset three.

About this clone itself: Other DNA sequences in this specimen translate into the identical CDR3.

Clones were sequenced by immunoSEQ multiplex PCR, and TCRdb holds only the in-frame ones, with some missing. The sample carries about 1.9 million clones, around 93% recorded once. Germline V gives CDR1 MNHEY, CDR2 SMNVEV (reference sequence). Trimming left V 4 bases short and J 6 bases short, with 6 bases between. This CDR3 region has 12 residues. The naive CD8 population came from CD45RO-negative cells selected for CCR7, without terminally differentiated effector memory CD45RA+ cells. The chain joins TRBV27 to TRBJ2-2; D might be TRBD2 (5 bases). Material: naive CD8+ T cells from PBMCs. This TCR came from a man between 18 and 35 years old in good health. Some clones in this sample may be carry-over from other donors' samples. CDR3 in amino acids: CASSSGAGELFF. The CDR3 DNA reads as TGTGCCAGCAGTTCCGGGGCCGGGGAGCTGTTTTTT.